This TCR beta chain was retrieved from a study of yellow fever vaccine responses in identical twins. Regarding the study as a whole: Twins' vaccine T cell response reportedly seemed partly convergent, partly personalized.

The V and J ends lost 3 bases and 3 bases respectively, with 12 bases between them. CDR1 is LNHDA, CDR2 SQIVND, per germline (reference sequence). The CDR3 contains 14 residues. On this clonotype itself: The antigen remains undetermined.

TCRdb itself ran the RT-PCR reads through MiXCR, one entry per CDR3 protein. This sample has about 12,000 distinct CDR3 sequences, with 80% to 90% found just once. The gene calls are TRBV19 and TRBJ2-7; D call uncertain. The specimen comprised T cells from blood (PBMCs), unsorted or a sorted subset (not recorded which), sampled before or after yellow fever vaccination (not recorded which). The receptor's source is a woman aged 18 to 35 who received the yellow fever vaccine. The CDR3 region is CASSIQAMDYEQYF. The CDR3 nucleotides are TGTGCCAGTAGTATCCAGGCTATGGACTACGAGCAGTACTTC.